One sample yielded the 27 T cell receptor beta chains listed below, sequenced in a study of Graves' ophthalmopathy and Graves' hyperthyroidism. TCR beta CDR3 regions were amplified from RNA transcripts. Scientists carried out first-round RT-PCR using HTBI primers and then a second-round multiplex PCR. TCRdb called the multiplex PCR reads again in MiXCR, with one record for every CDR3 protein. The sample gives approximately 500,000 distinct CDR3 sequences, approximately 15% of which show up once; 9.5% to 10% is in the top ten. Input material: blood. The origin of the receptors is a woman aged 25 to 39 with Graves' ophthalmopathy.

In its sample, this clonotype was seen many times. The rearrangement joins TRBV4-2 to TRBJ2-5; D tentatively reads TRBD1 or TRBD2 (5 bases each). With 3 bases removed from V and 7 bases from J, the gap between germline ends came to 24 bases. There are 17 residues in the CDR3. CDR1 and CDR2 from the germline V gene are LGHNA and YNFKEQ. CDR3 region: CASSQGISGPLGVTQYF. The CDR3 bases are TGTGCCAGCAGCCAGGGAATATCGGGACCTCTGGGGGTGACCCAGTACTTC.

This clonotype was found a few times. V and J are TRBV4-1 and TRBJ2-2, with D unresolved. V dropped 0 bases and J dropped 4 bases, with 15 bases sitting between them. This CDR3 has 17 residues. Germline V gene data show CDR1 as MGHRA and CDR2 as YSYEKL. The CDR3 is CASSQDLDTLITGELFF. The CDR3 coding sequence is TGCGCCAGCAGCCAAGATCTTGACACCTTGATCACCGGGGAGCTGTTTTTT.

This clonotype was recorded at least ten times. This chain joins TRBV6-1 and TRBJ1-2; a weak D match, TRBD1 (6 bases). Trimming left V 4 bases short and J 3 bases short, with 9 bases between. CDR1 is MNHNS and CDR2 is SASEGT in the germline V gene. This CDR3 has 13 amino acids. The CDR3 DNA reads TGTGCCAGCAGTGCGGGGGCGGACTATGGCTACACCTTC. Translating gives CASSAGADYGYTF.

This chain uses TRBV20-1 with TRBJ2-5; unclear D gene. With 3 bases removed from V and 3 bases from J, the gap between germline ends came to 11 bases. The CDR3 has 13 residues. Looked up from germline, CDR1 is DFQATT and CDR2 is SNEGSKA (reference sequence). CDR3 residues: CSASTDLKETQYF. Written as DNA, the CDR3 is TGCAGTGCTAGTACGGACCTAAAAGAGACCCAGTACTTC.

This clonotype was seen more than once but under ten times. The rearrangement links TRBV7-9 to TRBJ2-2; D call uncertain. V was clipped by 6 bases and J by 3 bases, with 14 bases between them. The CDR3 covers 15 residues. Germline CDR1 reads SEHNR; CDR2 reads FQNEAQ (reference sequence). In DNA form, the CDR3 reads TGTGCCAGCAGTTTGACGGATGGGGACACCGGGGAGCTGTTTTTT. Its protein product is CASSLTDGDTGELFF. Full variable domain (rest looked up from reference TRBV7-9 and TRBJ2-2): DTGVSQNPRHKITKRGQNVTFRCDPISEHNRLYWYRQTLGQGPEFLTYFQNEAQLEKSRLLSDRFSAERPKGSFSTLEIQRTEQGDSAMYLCASSLTDGDTGELFFGEGSRLTVL.

This clonotype was picked up many times. The chain carries TRBV27 and TRBJ1-1; D is unclear. CDR3 length: 13 amino acids. The V gene lost 8 bases and the J gene lost 1 base, with 11 bases spanning the gap. Germline CDR1 and CDR2: MNHEY and SMNVEV (reference sequence). CDR3 sequence: CASGVGRNTEAFF. Here the CDR3 DNA reads TGTGCCAGCGGGGTTGGACGGAACACTGAAGCTTTCTTT.

As to this clonotype: This could be a read error, since a much larger clone is one nucleotide away. This chain links TRBV19 with TRBJ1-2; D uncertain. This CDR3 region has 13 residues. The germline V gene has CDR1 LNHDA and CDR2 SQIVND (reference sequence). CDR3 sequence reads: CVSTSTAGYGYTF. The CDR3 nucleotides read TGTGTCAGTACCTCGACGGCCGGCTATGGCTACACCTTC.

Worth noting for this clonotype: A read error may explain this, as a much larger clone is one base away. This chain uses TRBV27 with TRBJ2-7; D is perhaps TRBD1 (5 bases). CDR1 and CDR2 from the germline V gene are MNHEY and SMNVEV (reference sequence). The length of the CDR3 is 13 residues. CDR3 coding DNA: TGTGCCAGCAGGGGGCACTCCTCCTGCGAGCAGTACTTC. Its translation is CASRGHSSCEQYF.

This clonotype was detected ten times or more. The gene calls are TRBV6-5 and TRBJ1-1, with a weak D call TRBD1 (6 bases). Germline V gene data show CDR1 as MNHEY and CDR2 as SVGAGI. The CDR3 is made up of 15 amino acids. Trimming removed 0 bases from V and 1 base from J, with 9 bases in between. This chain's CDR3 is CASSYSGAGNTEAFF. DNA of the CDR3: TGTGCCAGCAGTTACTCGGGGGCGGGGAACACTGAAGCTTTCTTT.

This clonotype occurred a few times. The chain employs TRBV9 and TRBJ1-6; D uncertain. This CDR3 is built from 18 residues. The germline V gene encodes CDR1 SGDLS and CDR2 YYNGEE. Deletions cut 0 bases from V and 0 bases from J, with 13 bases between. In DNA form, the CDR3 reads TGTGCCAGCAGCGTAGAGCCGAATTGGAGCTCCTATAATTCACCCCTCCACTTT. Translating it yields CASSVEPNWSSYNSPLHF.

In its sample, this clonotype was seen many times. For the CDR3, the DNA is TGCGCCAGCAAAACACCGGATCAGCCCCAGCATTTT. Its protein is CASKTPDQPQHF. The V gene is TRBV10-1, the J gene TRBJ1-5, with unresolved D. Germline V gene data show CDR1 as WNHNN and CDR2 as SYGVQD (reference sequence). The CDR3 totals 12 residues. Trimming shortened V by 7 bases and J by 5 bases, and 9 bases separated the two germline ends.

This clonotype occurred many times. V gene TRBV30 combines with J gene TRBJ2-7, with 7 nucleotides matching TRBD1. This CDR3 contains 13 residues. Trimming took 0 bases from V and 3 from J; bases not matched to a gene: 2. The germline CDR1 and CDR2 sequences are GTSNPN and SVGIG (reference sequence). The CDR3 DNA follows: TGTGCCTGGAGTGTTGGACAGGACTACGAGCAGTACTTC. It codes for CAWSVGQDYEQYF.

This clonotype came up many times. The J gene is TRBJ1-5, the V gene TRBV2; D perhaps matches TRBD1 (5 bases). V was trimmed by 8 bases and J by 0 bases, leaving 11 bases between them. The CDR3 is made up of 14 amino acids. Germline V gives CDR1 SNHLY, CDR2 FYNNEI. The CDR3 loop reads CASGTPYSNQPQHF. CDR3 coding DNA: TGTGCCAGCGGGACTCCGTATAGCAATCAGCCCCAGCATTTT.

In its sample, this clonotype was seen many times. This chain joins TRBV11-2 and TRBJ2-2, with D perhaps TRBD2 (6 bases). The germline V and J ends were trimmed by 0 bases and 6 bases, with 17 bases remaining between them. Germline CDR1 and CDR2: SGHAT and FQNNGV. This CDR3 is 17 amino acids long. The DNA for the CDR3 is TGTGCCAGCAGCTTAGAGAGGTCTAGCGTTATTTCCGGGGAGCTGTTTTTT. Translating gives CASSLERSSVISGELFF.

This clonotype was seen ten or more times. The chain employs TRBV6-2 or TRBV6-3 and TRBJ1-6; D unclear. CDR1 MNHEY and CDR2 SVGEGT come from the germline V gene. The CDR3 sequence is 13 residues long. The V end was cut by 6 bases, the J end by 10 bases, with 13 bases between. The CDR3, as DNA: TGTGCCAGCAGCCGAAAATGGGAGTCACCCCTCCACTTT. Protein: CASSRKWESPLHF.

This clonotype was seen repeatedly, ten times or more. V is TRBV27 and J is TRBJ1-2; D not certain. The CDR3 loop spans 14 amino acids. Germline CDR1 reads MNHEY; CDR2 reads SMNVEV (reference sequence). V was trimmed by 2 bases and J by 7 bases, leaving 14 bases between them. CDR3 nucleotides: TGTGCCAGCAGTTTAGGGAGGCAGCTGCCTGGCTACACCTTC. It codes for CASSLGRQLPGYTF.

On this clonotype: No conserved phenylalanine or tryptophan is present at the end of the CDR3, so a read error is the likely explanation. The DNA is omitted, as the CDR3 cannot be located on it reliably, and the CDR3 follows TCRdb's listing. J is TRBJ1-3 and V is TRBV6-1. The CDR3 is made up of 15 amino acids, end residues included. Looked up from germline, CDR1 is MNHNS and CDR2 is SASEGT. The CDR3 is CASNDRLNSGNTIWV.

V and J are TRBV20-1 and TRBJ2-7, with 11 nucleotides matching TRBD2. The junction had 6 bases not matched to a gene; V was cut back by 4 bases and J by 4 bases. Germline CDR1 and CDR2: DFQATT and SNEGSKA (reference sequence). The CDR3 sequence is 14 residues long. The chain's CDR3 is CSATTSGSLYEQYF. In nucleotides, the CDR3 is TGCAGTGCTACAACTAGCGGGAGTTTGTACGAGCAGTACTTC.

This clonotype was counted at least ten times. The V gene is TRBV6-1, the J gene TRBJ1-1; TRBD1 matches at 8 bases. The CDR3 runs 15 residues. Trimming removed 8 bases from V and 4 bases from J; junction bases left unmatched: 12. Looked up from germline, CDR1 is MNHNS and CDR2 is SASEGT. The DNA for the CDR3 is TGTGCCAGCGATCATCGAGGACAGGGACCCACTGAAGCTTTCTTT. It encodes CASDHRGQGPTEAFF.

To note about this clonotype: It may be a read error: a sequence one base away is much more abundant. This sequence joins TRBV7-9 and TRBJ2-5, with 9 bases fitting TRBD1. This CDR3 has 14 residues. CDR1 and CDR2 from the germline V gene are SEHNR and FQNEAQ (reference sequence). CDR3 sequence reads: CVSTGTGGAATQYF. As DNA, the CDR3 is TGTGTCAGCACCGGTACAGGGGGCGCAGCGACCCAGTACTTC.

In this sample, this clonotype turned up many times. The chain recombines TRBV12-3 or TRBV12-4 with TRBJ2-2; 8 bases fit TRBD2. CDR3 length equals 16 residues. V was clipped by 5 bases and J by 4 bases; unmatched bases: 9. CDR3 amino acids: CASSGQAGARTGELFF. For the CDR3, the DNA is TGTGCCAGCAGTGGTCAAGCGGGAGCCCGCACCGGGGAGCTGTTTTTT.

The chain uses TRBV6-4 and TRBJ2-7, with 10 nucleotides matching TRBD1. This CDR3 is built from 21 residues. Per germline, CDR1 MRHNA and CDR2 SNTAGT. The J segment lost 3 bases and the V segment lost 5 bases, leaving 25 bases of the junction unmatched. The CDR3 DNA follows: TGTGCCAGCAGTCCTAAGTCCCGCGGGACAGGGGTTAAATTGGGACTCTACGAGCAGTACTTC. Amino acids: CASSPKSRGTGVKLGLYEQYF.

This clonotype came up many times. CDR3 sequence: CASRSGGANTEAFF. The CDR3 DNA follows: TGTGCCAGCAGATCAGGGGGCGCAAACACTGAAGCTTTCTTT. V usage is TRBV12-3 or TRBV12-4 and J usage is TRBJ1-1; 8 positions match TRBD1. The V segment lost 6 bases and the J segment 2 bases; nucleotides outside the gene matches: 5. The CDR3 is 14 residues long.

This clonotype was recorded many times. The chain joins TRBV12-3 or TRBV12-4 to TRBJ1-1; D is possibly TRBD1 (6 bases). V lost 3 bases, J lost 11 bases, and 10 bases lay in between. This CDR3 spans 11 amino acids. The CDR3 DNA is TGTGCCAGCAGTTTTGGGGGCAAGGCTTTCTTT. It encodes CASSFGGKAFF.

V is TRBV6-4 and J is TRBJ2-5; TRBD2 matches at 13 bases. The V gene's germline CDR1 is MRHNA and CDR2 SNTAGT. The CDR3 loop spans 15 amino acids. Unmatched junction bases numbered 1, after V lost 3 bases and J lost 3 bases. The CDR3 nucleotides are TGTGCCAGCAGTGAAACTAGCGGGGGGGAAGAGACCCAGTACTTC. Translating it yields CASSETSGGEETQYF.

As to this clonotype: Just one base apart from a much larger clone, this may be a read error. The chain has TRBV12-3 or TRBV12-4 and TRBJ2-7; D tentatively fits TRBD1 or TRBD2 (5 bases each). The CDR3 spans 15 residues. CDR3 protein: CAGDQPDNFFYEQCF. CDR3 coding DNA: TGTGCCGGGGACCAACCGGACAATTTTTTCTACGAGCAGTGCTTC.

This sequence joins TRBV6-2 or TRBV6-3 and TRBJ1-5; perhaps TRBD1 as D (5 bases). The V gene lost 6 bases and the J gene lost 5 bases, with 14 bases spanning the gap. This CDR3 has 14 residues. The germline V gene encodes CDR1 MNHEY and CDR2 SVGEGT. DNA of the CDR3: TGTGCCAGCAGCGGGGCCCTTCGGGATCAGCCCCAGCATTTT. Its translation is CASSGALRDQPQHF.